This T cell receptor (beta chain) was profiled in a study of T cell responses to AZD1222 COVID-19 vaccine. TCRdb's copy holds only in-frame clones and misses some; the assay was immunoSEQ multiplex PCR. This sample has just over 65,000 clones, with about 90% found just once. Trimming pared 6 bases from V and 12 bases from J, leaving 18 bases between. The CDR3 sequence is 13 residues long. The chain employs TRBV12-3 or TRBV12-4 and TRBJ2-4; D is possibly TRBD2 (5 bases). This clonotype was obtained from an adult in good health. Specimen: peripheral blood, collected on day 0 of AZD1222 vaccination. The DNA of the CDR3 is TGTGCCAGCAGCCCCACCCGGGGTAGGGATCAGTACTTC. Protein: CASSPTRGRDQYF.